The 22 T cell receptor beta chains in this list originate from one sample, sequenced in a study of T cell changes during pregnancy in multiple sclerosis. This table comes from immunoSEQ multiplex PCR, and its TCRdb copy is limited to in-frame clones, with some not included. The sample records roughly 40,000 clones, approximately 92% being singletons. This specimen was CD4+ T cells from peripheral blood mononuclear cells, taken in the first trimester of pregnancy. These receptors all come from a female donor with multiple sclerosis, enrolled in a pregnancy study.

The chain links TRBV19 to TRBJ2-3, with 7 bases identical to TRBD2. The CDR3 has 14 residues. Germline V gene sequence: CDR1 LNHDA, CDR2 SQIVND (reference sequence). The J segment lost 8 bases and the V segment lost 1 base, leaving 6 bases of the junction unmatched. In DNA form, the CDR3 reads TGTGCCAGTAGTATAGTGGTGGGGGAGGGTACGCAGTATTTT. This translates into CASSIVVGEGTQYF.

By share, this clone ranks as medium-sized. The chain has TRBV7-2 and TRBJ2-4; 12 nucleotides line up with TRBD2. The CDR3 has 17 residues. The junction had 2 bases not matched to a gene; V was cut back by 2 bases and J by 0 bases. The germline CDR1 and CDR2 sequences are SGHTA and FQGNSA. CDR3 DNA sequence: TGTGCCAGCAGCTTAAGGACTAGCGGGGTAGCCAAAAACATTCAGTACTTC. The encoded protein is CASSLRTSGVAKNIQYF.

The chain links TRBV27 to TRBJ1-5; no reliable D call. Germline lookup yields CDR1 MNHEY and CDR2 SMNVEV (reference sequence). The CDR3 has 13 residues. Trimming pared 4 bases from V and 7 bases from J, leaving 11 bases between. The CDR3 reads CASSWSGRQPQHF. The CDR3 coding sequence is TGTGCCAGCAGTTGGTCCGGGAGGCAGCCCCAGCATTTT.

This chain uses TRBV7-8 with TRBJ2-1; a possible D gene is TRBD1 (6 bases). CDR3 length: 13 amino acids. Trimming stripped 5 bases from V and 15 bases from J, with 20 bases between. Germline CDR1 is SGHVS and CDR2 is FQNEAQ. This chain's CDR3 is CASSTERQEVTFF. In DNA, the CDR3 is TGTGCCAGCAGCACAGAGCGACAGGAAGTAACGTTCTTC.

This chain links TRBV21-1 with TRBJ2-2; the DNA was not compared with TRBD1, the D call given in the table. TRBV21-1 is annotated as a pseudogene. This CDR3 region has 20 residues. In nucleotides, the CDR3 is TGTGCCAGTTTCCGTAGGGGGACAGTTAAATTGGTATCCAACACCGGGGAGCTGTTTTTT. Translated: CASFRRGTVKLVSNTGELFF.

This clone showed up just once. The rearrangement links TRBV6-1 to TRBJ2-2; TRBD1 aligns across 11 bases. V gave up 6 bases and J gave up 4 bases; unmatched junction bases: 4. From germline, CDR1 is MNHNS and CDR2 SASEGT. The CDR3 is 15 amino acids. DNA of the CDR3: TGTGCCAGCAGCGGACAGGGGGCTCGCACCGGGGAGCTGTTTTTT. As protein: CASSGQGARTGELFF.

The CDR3 protein is CASSLRASGYNEQFF. CDR3 coding DNA: TGCGCCAGCAGCTTGCGGGCTAGCGGATACAATGAGCAGTTCTTC. This chain uses TRBV5-1 with TRBJ2-1; 7 nucleotides agree with TRBD2. Trimming at V came to 1 base and at J to 4 bases, leaving 5 bases not matched to a gene. Germline CDR1 SGHRS, CDR2 YFSETQ. The CDR3 extends over 15 amino acids.

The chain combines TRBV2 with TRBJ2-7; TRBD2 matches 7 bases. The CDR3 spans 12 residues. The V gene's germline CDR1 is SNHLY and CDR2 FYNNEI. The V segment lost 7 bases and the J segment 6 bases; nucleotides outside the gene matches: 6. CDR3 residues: CASNFGGSEQYF. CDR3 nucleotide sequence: TGTGCCAGCAACTTCGGGGGGAGCGAGCAGTACTTC.

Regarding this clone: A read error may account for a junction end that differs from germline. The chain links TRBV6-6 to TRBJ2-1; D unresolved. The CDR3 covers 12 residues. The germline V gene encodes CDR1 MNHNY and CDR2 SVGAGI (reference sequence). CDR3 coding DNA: TGTGCCAGCAGTTACCCCTATAATGAGCAGTTCTTC. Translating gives CASSYPYNEQFF.

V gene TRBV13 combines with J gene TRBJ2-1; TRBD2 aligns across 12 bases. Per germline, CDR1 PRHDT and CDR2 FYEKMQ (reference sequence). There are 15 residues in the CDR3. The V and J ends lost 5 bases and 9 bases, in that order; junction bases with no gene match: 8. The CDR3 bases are TGTGCCAGCAGCACGCGGACTAGCGGGAACCGTGAGCAGTTCTTC. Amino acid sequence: CASSTRTSGNREQFF.

In DNA, the CDR3 is TGTGCCAGCTCAGCCGACAGGGGGCCCAATGAAAAACTGTTTTTT. Translation gives CASSADRGPNEKLFF. The chain joins TRBV18 to TRBJ1-4, with 10 bases fitting TRBD1. CDR3 length: 15 residues. Germline CDR1 is KGHSH and CDR2 is LQKENI. Trimming at V came to 5 bases and at J to 5 bases, leaving 5 bases not matched to a gene.

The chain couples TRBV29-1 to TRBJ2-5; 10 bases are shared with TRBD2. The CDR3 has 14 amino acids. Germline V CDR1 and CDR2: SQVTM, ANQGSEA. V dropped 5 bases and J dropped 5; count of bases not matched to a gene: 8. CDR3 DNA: TGCAGCGTTACGGCTAGCGGGAGTCGCGAGACCCAGTACTTC. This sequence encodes CSVTASGSRETQYF.

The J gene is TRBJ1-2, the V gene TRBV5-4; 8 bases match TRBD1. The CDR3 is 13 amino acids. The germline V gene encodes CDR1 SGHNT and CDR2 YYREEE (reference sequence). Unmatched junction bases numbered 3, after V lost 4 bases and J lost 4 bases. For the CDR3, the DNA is TGTGCCAGCAGCGCAGGGGGCAGCTATGGCTACACCTTC. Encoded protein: CASSAGGSYGYTF.

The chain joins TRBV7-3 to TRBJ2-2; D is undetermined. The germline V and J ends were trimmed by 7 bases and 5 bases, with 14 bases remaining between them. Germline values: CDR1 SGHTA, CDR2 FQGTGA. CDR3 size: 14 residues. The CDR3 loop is CASTVIPGTGELFF. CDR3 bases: TGTGCCAGCACCGTAATTCCCGGGACCGGGGAGCTGTTTTTT.

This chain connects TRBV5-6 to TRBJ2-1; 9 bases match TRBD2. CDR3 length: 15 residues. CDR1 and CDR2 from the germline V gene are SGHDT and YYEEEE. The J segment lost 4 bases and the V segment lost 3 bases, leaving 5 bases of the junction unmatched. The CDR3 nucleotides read TGTGCCAGCAGCTCATCGACTAGCGGATACAATGAGCAGTTCTTC. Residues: CASSSSTSGYNEQFF.

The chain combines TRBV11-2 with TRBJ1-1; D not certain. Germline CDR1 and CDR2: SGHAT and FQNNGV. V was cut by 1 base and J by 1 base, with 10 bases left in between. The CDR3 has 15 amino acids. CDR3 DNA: TGTGCCAGCAGCTTAGGGGCACGGTCGAACACTGAAGCTTTCTTT. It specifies CASSLGARSNTEAFF. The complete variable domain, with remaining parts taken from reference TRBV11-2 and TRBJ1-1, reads EAGVAQSPRYKIIEKRQSVAFWCNPISGHATLYWYQQILGQGPKLLIQFQNNGVVDDSQLPKDRFSAERLKGVDSTLKIQPAKLEDSAVYLCASSLGARSNTEAFFGQGTRLTVV.

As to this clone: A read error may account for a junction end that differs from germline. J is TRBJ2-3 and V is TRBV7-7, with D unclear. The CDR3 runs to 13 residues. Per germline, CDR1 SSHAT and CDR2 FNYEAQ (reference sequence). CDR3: CASSLDRTDTQYF. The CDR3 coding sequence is TGTGCTAGCAGCTTAGATCGTACAGATACGCAGTATTTT.

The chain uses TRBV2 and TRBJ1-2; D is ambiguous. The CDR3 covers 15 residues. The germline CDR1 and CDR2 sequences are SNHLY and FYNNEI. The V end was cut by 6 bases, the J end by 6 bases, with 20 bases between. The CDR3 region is CASSPDGPRRDGYTF. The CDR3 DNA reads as TGTGCCAGCAGCCCCGACGGCCCCAGGAGGGATGGCTACACCTTC.

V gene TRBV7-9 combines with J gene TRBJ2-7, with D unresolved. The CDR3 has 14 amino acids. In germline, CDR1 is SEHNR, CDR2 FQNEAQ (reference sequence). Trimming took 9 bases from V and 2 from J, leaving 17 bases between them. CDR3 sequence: CASTVGLKTYEQYF. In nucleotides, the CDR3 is TGTGCCAGTACGGTTGGGCTTAAGACCTACGAGCAGTACTTC.

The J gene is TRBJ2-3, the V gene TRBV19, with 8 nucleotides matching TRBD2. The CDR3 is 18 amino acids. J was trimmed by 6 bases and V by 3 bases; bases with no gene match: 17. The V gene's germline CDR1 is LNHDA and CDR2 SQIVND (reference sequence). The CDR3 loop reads CASSIFRAGGVRSDTQYF. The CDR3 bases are TGTGCCAGTAGTATTTTCAGGGCGGGAGGAGTGAGATCGGATACGCAGTATTTT.

Here the CDR3 reads CASSRDSYTEAFF. The DNA for the CDR3 is TGTGCCAGCAGCCGGGACAGCTACACTGAAGCTTTCTTT. The chain couples TRBV2 to TRBJ1-1; 7 bases match TRBD1. Per germline, CDR1 SNHLY and CDR2 FYNNEI. V lost 6 bases and J lost 3; bases outside the gene matches: 4. This CDR3 has 13 residues.

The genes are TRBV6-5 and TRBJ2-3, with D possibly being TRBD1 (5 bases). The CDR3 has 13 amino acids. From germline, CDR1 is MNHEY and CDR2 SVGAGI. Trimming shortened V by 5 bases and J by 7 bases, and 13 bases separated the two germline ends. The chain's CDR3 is CASSGNQGNTQYF. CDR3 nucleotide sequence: TGTGCCAGCAGTGGAAACCAGGGAAATACGCAGTATTTT.